Listed below are T cell receptor beta chains from one sample, sequenced in a study of OX40 agonist ivuxolimab in advanced cancers. This table comes from immunoSEQ multiplex PCR, and its TCRdb copy is limited to in-frame clones, with some not included. The data show tens of thousands of clones, roughly four fifths seen once. Sequenced material: CD4+ or CD8+ T cells sorted from blood, taken in a trial of the OX40 agonist ivuxolimab. The receptors derive from an adult with an advanced solid tumor such as melanoma, head and neck, liver or kidney cancer. CDR3s include the opening cysteine and the closing phenylalanine or tryptophan. Fields, in order: D gene, J gene, V gene, clone size, CDR3 length, CDR3 DNA, CDR3 protein. The D gene is left open where the match is weak. Only part of the rows carry a size: once, few, many, or a class if the clone is expanded.

TRBD1	TRBJ2-7	TRBV6-6	-	15	TGTGCCAGCAGGCCTAACCTGGGACAGGCCTACGAGCAGTACTTC	CASRPNLGQAYEQYF
-	TRBJ1-3	TRBV6-1	-	14	TGTGCCAGCAGTGAAGTGGGTGTTCGGAACACCATATATTTT	CASSEVGVRNTIYF
TRBD1	TRBJ2-2	TRBV5-1	once	15	TGCGCCAGCAGCGTTAACAGGGGGCAAACCGGGGAGCTGTTTTTT	CASSVNRGQTGELFF
-	TRBJ2-2	TRBV7-3	-	13	TGTGCCAGCAGCTTACCCGAAACCGGGGAGCTGTTTTTT	CASSLPETGELFF
-	TRBJ2-5	TRBV11-3	few	15	TGTGCCAGCAGCTTAGAAGGGGCAGGGCAAGAGACCCAGTACTTC	CASSLEGAGQETQYF
TRBD2	TRBJ2-2	TRBV18	-	17	TGTGCCAGCTCCCCTATGGGGGGGGGAGCGAACACCGGGGAGCTGTTTTTT	CASSPMGGGANTGELFF
TRBD1	TRBJ2-1	TRBV10-3	-	16	TGTGCCATCAGTGAGTTAGTGACAGGGAGCTACAATGAGCAGTTCTTC	CAISELVTGSYNEQFF
-	TRBJ1-4	TRBV4-1	-	14	TGCGCCAGCAGCCAAGGGGGGGCTAATGAAAAACTGTTTTTT	CASSQGGANEKLFF
-	TRBJ2-3	TRBV7-9	-	12	TGTGCCAGCAGCTCCGTCACAGATACGCAGTATTTT	CASSSVTDTQYF
-	TRBJ2-5	TRBV5-4	once	14	TGTGCCAGCACCGAAGGTGCAGATCAAGAGACCCAGTACTTC	CASTEGADQETQYF
-	TRBJ2-3	TRBV9	-	16	TGTGCCAGCAGCGTAGTTGTAAGTGGTAGCACAGATACGCAGTATTTT	CASSVVVSGSTDTQYF
TRBD1	TRBJ1-1	TRBV6-6	-	15	TGTGCCAGCAGTTACTCTCGACAGGGGAACACTGAAGCTTTCTTT	CASSYSRQGNTEAFF
-	TRBJ1-1	TRBV29-1	-	13	TGCAGCGCCCAAGGCGAGTCACGCACTGAAGCTTTCTTT	CSAQGESRTEAFF
TRBD2	TRBJ2-2	TRBV7-2	-	15	TGTGCCAGCAGCCGCGGGGGGGCGAACACCGGGGAGCTGTTTTTT	CASSRGGANTGELFF
TRBD1	TRBJ2-7	TRBV6-1	-	13	TGTGCCAGCAGCTGGCAGGGGGTCTACGAGCAGTACTTC	CASSWQGVYEQYF
-	TRBJ1-6	TRBV11-2	-	13	TGTGCCAGCAGCTTATACAACGGTTCACCCCTCCACTTT	CASSLYNGSPLHF
-	TRBJ2-1	TRBV5-8	few	14	TGTGCCAGCAGCTTACTGACAGGCCCTAATGAGCAGTTCTTC	CASSLLTGPNEQFF
-	TRBJ1-1	TRBV30	once	14	TGTGCCTGGAGTGTACAAAGGTTTCTCACTGAAGCTTTCTTT	CAWSVQRFLTEAFF
-	TRBJ2-2	TRBV6-6	few	15	TGTGCCAGCAGTTACTCGGGCAAAAACACCGGGGAGCTGTTTTTT	CASSYSGKNTGELFF
-	TRBJ1-4	TRBV7-9	once	15	TGTGCCAGCAGCTTATCTTCCGGGGGAAATGAAAAACTGTTTTTT	CASSLSSGGNEKLFF
-	TRBJ1-4	TRBV4-1	-	16	TGCGCCAGCAGCCAAGAAATCGCGGTACATAATGAAAAACTGTTTTTT	CASSQEIAVHNEKLFF
-	TRBJ2-7	TRBV28	-	11	TGTGCCAGCAGCCGTTCCTACGAGCAGTACTTC	CASSRSYEQYF
-	TRBJ2-7	TRBV7-9	-	13	TGTGCCAGCAGCCCAATTCTCACTTACGAGCAGTACTTC	CASSPILTYEQYF
TRBD2	TRBJ2-3	TRBV10-3	-	13	TGTGCCAACAGCGGGGCTAGCACAGATACGCAGTATTTT	CANSGASTDTQYF
-	TRBJ1-1	TRBV7-9	-	13	TGTGCCAGCAACCCCGGGGTGAACACTGAAGCTTTCTTT	CASNPGVNTEAFF